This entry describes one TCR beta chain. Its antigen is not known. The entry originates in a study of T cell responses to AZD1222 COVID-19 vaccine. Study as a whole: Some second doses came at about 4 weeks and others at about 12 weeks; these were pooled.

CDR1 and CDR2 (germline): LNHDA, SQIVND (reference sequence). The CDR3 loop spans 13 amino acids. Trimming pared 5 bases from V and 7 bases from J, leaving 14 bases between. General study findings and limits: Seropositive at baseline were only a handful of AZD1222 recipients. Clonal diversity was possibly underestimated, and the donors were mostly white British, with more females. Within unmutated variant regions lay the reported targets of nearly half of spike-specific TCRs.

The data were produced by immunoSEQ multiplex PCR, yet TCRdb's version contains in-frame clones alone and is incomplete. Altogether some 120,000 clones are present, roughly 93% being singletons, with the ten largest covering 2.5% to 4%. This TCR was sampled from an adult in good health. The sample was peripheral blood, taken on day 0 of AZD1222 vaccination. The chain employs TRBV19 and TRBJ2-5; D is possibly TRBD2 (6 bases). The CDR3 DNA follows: TGTGCCAGTAGTGAGGACTACGAGAGGACCCAGTACTTC. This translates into CASSEDYERTQYF.